This paragraph reports one T cell receptor beta chain. This record comes from a study of monozygotic twins with inflammatory bowel disease. Germline CDR1 reads MNHEY; CDR2 reads SMNVEV (reference sequence). This CDR3 region has 14 residues. For each CDR3 protein, TCRdb gives one entry from its re-call of the 5' RACE reads, without DNA. The sample table includes about 160,000 distinct CDR3 sequences. This TCR derives from a human donor with ulcerative colitis or Crohn's disease, or a healthy co-twin of an affected twin (not recorded which). The chain has TRBV27 and TRBJ1-1. The material sequenced was blood. The CDR3 region is CASGQGSMNTEAFF.